This passage covers 4 T cell receptor beta chains from one sample sequenced in a study of blood T cell repertoires in COVID-19. TCRdb keeps only in-frame clones here, not all; method: immunoSEQ multiplex PCR. The repertoire includes roughly 340,000 clones, roughly 86% of them detected once, and about 7.3% sits in the top ten. Specimen: peripheral blood. These receptor sequences come from an older woman with COVID-19, enrolled during active disease.

The chain couples TRBV6-5 to TRBJ1-1; a possible D gene is TRBD1 (6 bases). Germline assignment: CDR1 MNHEY and CDR2 SVGAGI. The CDR3 covers 14 residues. The V gene lost 3 bases and the J gene lost 1 base, with 9 bases spanning the gap. The CDR3 reads CASSYLTGNTEAFF. Written as DNA, the CDR3 is TGTGCCAGCAGTTATTTGACAGGGAACACTGAAGCTTTCTTT.

This clone came up a few times. The J gene is TRBJ2-7, the V gene TRBV5-6; D gene uncertain. The germline V gene has CDR1 SGHDT and CDR2 YYEEEE. Trimming shortened V by 3 bases and J by 3 bases, and 4 bases separated the two germline ends. This CDR3 spans 11 amino acids. The CDR3 bases are TGTGCCAGCAGCTCGAGCTACGAGCAGTACTTC. Translated: CASSSSYEQYF.

This clone has only one observation. An end of the junction differs from the germline gene, which may be a read error. The genes are TRBV20-1 and TRBJ1-1, with D maybe TRBD1 (5 bases). CDR1 DFQATT and CDR2 SNEGSKA come from the germline V gene (reference sequence). The CDR3 consists of 8 residues. The CDR3 loop reads CSARGGIF. CDR3 nucleotide sequence: TGCAGTGCTAGGGGGGGTATCTTT.

The chain is built from TRBV19 and TRBJ1-2; perhaps TRBD1 as D (5 bases). Trimming left V 4 bases short and J 4 bases short, with 16 bases between. Germline-derived CDR1 and CDR2 are LNHDA and SQIVND (reference sequence). The CDR3 consists of 15 residues. The CDR3 region is CASSTRTSWGYGYTF. The CDR3, as DNA: TGTGCCAGTAGTACTCGGACATCCTGGGGCTATGGCTACACCTTC.